One sample yielded the 7 T cell receptor beta chains listed below, sequenced in a study of blood T cell repertoires in COVID-19. Some clones are missing from TCRdb's copy, which holds only in-frame ones; the method was immunoSEQ multiplex PCR. The sample has fewer than 450,000 clones, 87% seen once. Sequenced sample: peripheral blood. The receptors here all came from a woman aged 45-65 years with COVID-19, enrolled during active disease.

This clone was detected a few times. The CDR3 nucleotides read TGTGCCAGCAGTGAGGGACGGGAGCCTGGGGCCAACGTCCTGACTTTC. It encodes CASSEGREPGANVLTF. The chain couples TRBV6-1 to TRBJ2-6; D might be TRBD2 (6 bases). Germline values: CDR1 MNHNS, CDR2 SASEGT. V lost 3 bases and J lost 2, with 11 bases in between. This CDR3 has 16 residues.

This clone was seen a few times. The chain recombines TRBV4-2 with TRBJ2-2, with TRBD1 as a possible D gene (6 bases). The length of the CDR3 is 17 residues. The V end lost 0 bases, the J end lost 4 bases, and 15 bases lay between the germline ends. Germline V gives CDR1 LGHNA, CDR2 YNFKEQ. The chain's CDR3 is CASSQDPPGEFTGELFF. CDR3 DNA: TGTGCCAGCAGCCAAGATCCCCCAGGGGAGTTCACCGGGGAGCTGTTTTTT.

This chain uses TRBV7-8 with TRBJ2-3; TRBD2 agrees at 8 bases. V lost 5 bases, J lost 2 bases, and 9 bases stayed unmatched. Germline CDR1 SGHVS, CDR2 FQNEAQ. The CDR3 sequence is 16 residues long. As DNA, the CDR3 is TGTGCCAGCAGCCCGTCCGGGACTAGGTTCACAGATACGCAGTATTTT. It translates to CASSPSGTRFTDTQYF.

The chain carries TRBV30 and TRBJ2-6; TRBD1 might be the D (5 bases). V was shortened by 4 bases and J by 2 bases, with 9 bases between the two germline ends. This CDR3 contains 14 residues. From germline, CDR1 is GTSNPN and CDR2 SVGIG (reference sequence). The CDR3 region has the DNA TGTGCCTGGATACAAGGGGCTGGGGCCAACGTCCTGACTTTC. This gives the protein CAWIQGAGANVLTF.

The rearrangement joins TRBV21-1 to TRBJ2-1; TRBD2 reflects the table's D call only, with no check against the DNA. TRBV21-1 is a known pseudogene. The CDR3 is 12 residues long. The CDR3 DNA sequence: TGTGCCAGCTGTAGCGGGTACAATGAGCAGTTCTTC. Translating it yields CASCSGYNEQFF.

As DNA, the CDR3 is TGTGCCAGCTCACCGACAGCCAGCGGGAGCTACACCTTC. Protein: CASSPTASGSYTF. The chain couples TRBV18 to TRBJ1-2; possibly TRBD1 for D (5 bases). CDR3 length equals 13 residues. CDR1 and CDR2 (germline): KGHSH, LQKENI. Trimming took 3 bases from V and 9 from J, leaving 14 bases between them.

With respect to this clone: The sample has other DNA sequences that encode this CDR3 too. V is TRBV27 and J is TRBJ2-7; 9 bases are shared with TRBD1. The germline V gene has CDR1 MNHEY and CDR2 SMNVEV (reference sequence). V gave up 6 bases and J gave up 5 bases; unmatched junction bases: 5. The CDR3 spans 13 residues. This CDR3 is CASSLQGADEQYF. DNA for the CDR3: TGTGCCAGCAGCCTACAGGGGGCGGACGAGCAGTACTTC.